Presented here are 26 T cell receptor beta chains from one specimen sequenced in a study of human T cells and chemical hapten exposure. The time point is: patch test 3, about 24 weeks after DPC sensitization. Stated treatment: therapeutic diphenylcyclopropenone sensitization with weekly scalp DPC. Each CDR3 protein is one row after TCRdb ran MiXCR on the RACE reads. The sample contains approximately 90,000 distinct CDR3 sequences, about 28% of which appear only once. The specimen comprised whole blood, sampled in connection with sensitization to the hapten diphenylcyclopropenone (DPC). The receptor set was obtained from a man aged 40-55 years with alopecia areata. Some clones in this sample may be carry-over from other donors' samples.

Ten or more counts support this clonotype. Mismatch with germline at one junction end may stem from a read error. The rearrangement joins TRBV29-1 to TRBJ2-3; D might be TRBD2 (6 bases). Germline V gene sequence: CDR1 SQVTM, CDR2 ANQGSEA. The CDR3 contains 15 residues. CDR3 region: CSVEVAGTLTDTQYF. The CDR3 DNA reads TGCAGCGTGGAAGTGGCCGGGACTCTCACAGATACGCAGTATTTT.

This sequence joins TRBV27 and TRBJ2-3; D not resolved. In germline, CDR1 is MNHEY, CDR2 SMNVEV (reference sequence). Trimming took 2 bases from V and 4 from J, leaving 7 bases between them. This CDR3 is 13 amino acids long. The CDR3 is CASSLTAPDTQYF. The CDR3 nucleotides read TGTGCCAGCAGTTTAACTGCCCCAGATACGCAGTATTTT.

This chain connects TRBV5-5 to TRBJ1-5; D perhaps matches TRBD1 (5 bases). V was pared by 3 bases and J by 5 bases, with 15 bases between. CDR3 length: 15 residues. Germline V gives CDR1 SGHKS, CDR2 YYEKEE (reference sequence). CDR3 residues: CASSWGGGADQPQHF. The CDR3 nucleotides read TGTGCCAGCAGCTGGGGCGGAGGGGCTGATCAGCCCCAGCATTTT. Looking up the rest from reference TRBV5-5 and TRBJ1-5 gives the full variable domain: DAGVTQSPTHLIKTRGQQVTLRCSPISGHKSVSWYQQVLGQGPQFIFQYYEKEERGRGNFPDRFSARQFPNYSSELNVNALLLGDSALYLCASSWGGGADQPQHFGDGTRLSIL.

The rearrangement links TRBV7-7 to TRBJ2-5; 11 bases fit TRBD1. V dropped 1 base and J dropped 7; count of bases not matched to a gene: 5. This CDR3 is 15 amino acids long. CDR1 is SSHAT and CDR2 is FNYEAQ in the germline V gene (reference sequence). Here the CDR3 DNA reads TGTGCCAGCAGCTTAGACTCCGGGACAGGGGGGACCCAGTACTTC. It encodes CASSLDSGTGGTQYF.

Only a few counts were recorded for this clonotype. The chain couples TRBV4-2 to TRBJ2-2; D is possibly TRBD2 (6 bases). The CDR3 spans 15 residues. The germline V and J ends were trimmed by 3 bases and 1 base, with 9 bases remaining between them. The germline V gene encodes CDR1 LGHNA and CDR2 YNFKEQ. The CDR3 here is CASSQGLQNTGELFF. CDR3 sequence (DNA): TGTGCCAGCAGCCAGGGACTCCAGAACACCGGGGAGCTGTTTTTT.

This clonotype has a handful of counts. This rearrangement joins TRBV27 to TRBJ2-7; 7 bases fit TRBD2. V was pared by 1 base and J by 7 bases, with 7 bases of the junction left unmatched. The CDR3 consists of 14 residues. Germline V gene lookup returns CDR1 MNHEY and CDR2 SMNVEV (reference sequence). The CDR3 bases are TGTGCCAGCAGTTTATTTGCGGGGGAGTATGAGCAGTACTTC. Translating gives CASSLFAGEYEQYF.

V gene TRBV28 combines with J gene TRBJ2-7; the D is unclear. Per germline, CDR1 MDHEN and CDR2 SYDVKM. The CDR3 consists of 12 residues. V was clipped by 2 bases and J by 4 bases, with 6 bases between them. The DNA of the CDR3 is TGTGCCAGCAGTTTACCCTTGTACGAGCAGTACTTC. Its translation is CASSLPLYEQYF.

The chain couples TRBV6-1 to TRBJ2-1; 8 bases match TRBD2. After removal of 2 bases from V and 7 bases from J, the junction contained 10 bases not matched to a gene. CDR1 is MNHNS, CDR2 SASEGT, per germline. The CDR3 covers 16 residues. In DNA, the CDR3 is TGTGCCAGCAGTGAACGCTTTTCGAGCGGGAGTAATGAGCAGTTCTTC. It is translated as CASSERFSSGSNEQFF.

The chain joins TRBV12-3 or TRBV12-4 to TRBJ2-1; 11 bases align to TRBD2. The CDR3 sequence is 15 residues long. The trim removed 7 bases at V and 5 bases at J, leaving 7 bases unmatched. CDR3 DNA: TGTGCCAGCACCCTTAGCGGGAGGGTCCACAATGAGCAGTTCTTC. Protein: CASTLSGRVHNEQFF.

This clonotype has a handful of counts. J is TRBJ2-1 and V is TRBV12-5; 10 nucleotides match TRBD2. Looked up from germline, CDR1 is LGHNT and CDR2 is FRNRAP. This CDR3 has 16 amino acids. V shed 2 bases and J 8 bases; nucleotides not matched to a gene: 9. CDR3 DNA sequence: TGTGCTAGTGGTTTGACAAGGACTAGCGGAGAGGATGAGCAGTTCTTC. This translates into CASGLTRTSGEDEQFF.

This sequence joins TRBV12-3 or TRBV12-4 and TRBJ1-5; D gene ambiguous. The CDR3 covers 15 residues. The V end lost 6 bases, the J end lost 9 bases, and 21 bases lay between the germline ends. The CDR3 nucleotides are TGTGCCAGCAGCCCAACTCCACACAGCCGCTGGCCCCAGCATTTT. Amino acids: CASSPTPHSRWPQHF.

The chain couples TRBV28 to TRBJ2-1; D not certain. V gave up 5 bases and J gave up 8 bases, with 7 bases separating them. Germline values: CDR1 MDHEN, CDR2 SYDVKM. This CDR3 is 11 amino acids long. CDR3 protein: CASSRLDEQFF. CDR3 DNA: TGTGCCAGCAGTCGACTTGATGAGCAGTTCTTC.

The chain uses TRBV28 and TRBJ1-6, with D possibly being TRBD1 (6 bases). V lost 1 base and J 0 bases, leaving 10 bases between the germline ends. The germline gives CDR1 MDHEN, CDR2 SYDVKM. The CDR3 extends over 17 amino acids. The chain's CDR3 is CASSLSTGFSYNSPLHF. The CDR3 coding sequence is TGTGCCAGCAGTTTATCGACAGGTTTCTCCTATAATTCACCCCTCCACTTT.

The chain carries TRBV10-2 and TRBJ2-5, with no clear D. V shed 10 bases and J shed 1 base, with 16 bases lying between them. The CDR3 runs to 14 residues. The V gene's germline CDR1 is WSHSY and CDR2 SAAADI. Here the CDR3 reads CATLAPSGQETQYF. As DNA, the CDR3 is TGCGCCACCCTGGCGCCCTCCGGCCAAGAGACCCAGTACTTC.

This clonotype turned up a few times. This rearrangement joins TRBV24-1 to TRBJ2-7; 14 nucleotides align to TRBD2. The CDR3 is made up of 17 amino acids. The V gene end was trimmed by 4 bases and the J gene end by 5 bases; junction bases not matched to a gene: 9. Germline V gene data show CDR1 as KGHDR and CDR2 as SFDVKD. The CDR3 is CATSDRGTSGSRNEQYF. CDR3 nucleotides: TGTGCCACCAGTGACCGGGGGACTAGCGGGAGTAGAAACGAGCAGTACTTC.

This chain uses TRBV20-1 with TRBJ1-1, with D perhaps TRBD1 (6 bases). The germline V gene has CDR1 DFQATT and CDR2 SNEGSKA (reference sequence). The germline V and J ends were trimmed by 3 bases and 6 bases, with 17 bases remaining between them. CDR3 length: 14 residues. CDR3: CSARDDRPGAEAFF. CDR3 DNA: TGCAGTGCTAGGGACGACAGGCCGGGAGCTGAAGCTTTCTTT.

The V and J genes are TRBV12-3 or TRBV12-4 and TRBJ1-1, with unresolved D. Trimming removed 6 bases at V and 0 bases at J, with 14 bases between. The CDR3 spans 15 residues. In DNA form, the CDR3 reads TGTGCCAGCAGCCTACCCTTAGCCATGAACACTGAAGCTTTCTTT. Amino acids: CASSLPLAMNTEAFF.

Here the CDR3 reads CSARDRGRPNSPLHF. The CDR3 region has the DNA TGCAGTGCTAGAGATCGAGGACGGCCAAATTCACCCCTCCACTTT. The chain employs TRBV20-1 and TRBJ1-6; no clear D. CDR3 length equals 15 residues. Trimming removed 0 bases at V and 7 bases at J, with 13 bases between. Germline assignment: CDR1 DFQATT and CDR2 SNEGSKA (reference sequence).

There are a few counts of this clonotype. This rearrangement joins TRBV6-6 to TRBJ1-1; the match to TRBD1 covers 8 bases. V gave up 7 bases and J gave up 4 bases; unmatched junction bases: 5. The CDR3 contains 13 residues. The V gene's germline CDR1 is MNHNY and CDR2 SVGAGI (reference sequence). The CDR3 here is CASTFTGGTEAFF. CDR3 nucleotides: TGTGCCAGCACCTTTACAGGGGGCACTGAAGCTTTCTTT.

The V gene is TRBV29-1, the J gene TRBJ1-1; the match to TRBD1 covers 7 bases. The V and J ends lost 6 bases and 3 bases, in that order; junction bases with no gene match: 10. The CDR3 contains 14 residues. Looked up from germline, CDR1 is SQVTM and CDR2 is ANQGSEA. CDR3 region: CSVGRQGLDTEAFF. The CDR3 bases are TGCAGCGTGGGCAGACAGGGTTTGGACACTGAAGCTTTCTTT.

This clonotype was observed a few times. V usage is TRBV12-3 or TRBV12-4 and J usage is TRBJ1-4; a possible D gene is TRBD1 (6 bases). The CDR3 is made up of 14 amino acids. With 7 bases removed from V and 3 bases from J, the gap between germline ends came to 12 bases. The CDR3 region is CASTAQGSNEKLFF. CDR3 sequence (DNA): TGTGCCAGCACCGCCCAGGGGTCTAATGAAAAACTGTTTTTT.

This clonotype showed up just a few times. The V gene is TRBV18, the J gene TRBJ2-5; perhaps TRBD2 as D (6 bases). V was cut by 2 bases and J by 3 bases, with 13 bases left in between. Per the germline V gene, CDR1 is KGHSH and CDR2 is LQKENI. The CDR3 spans 15 residues. The CDR3 protein is CASSPFREWEETQYF. CDR3 DNA: TGTGCCAGCTCACCATTTCGGGAGTGGGAAGAGACCCAGTACTTC.

The CDR3 DNA reads TGTGCCAGCAGGGACAGGGGGACGGCTGAAGCTTTCTTT. This encodes CASRDRGTAEAFF. This chain joins TRBV6-1 and TRBJ1-1, with 10 bases lining up with TRBD1. Trimming cost V 6 bases and J 6 bases; bases outside gene matches: 4. Germline assignment: CDR1 MNHNS and CDR2 SASEGT. The CDR3 is made up of 13 amino acids.

V is TRBV7-2 and J is TRBJ2-5; tentative D call: TRBD2 (6 bases). The CDR3 covers 18 residues. V lost 4 bases to trimming and J lost 2 bases, with 23 bases between them. In germline, CDR1 is SGHTA, CDR2 FQGNSA. The chain's CDR3 is CASSSEQTLSGPQETQYF. In nucleotides, the CDR3 is TGTGCCAGCAGCTCGGAGCAGACCCTTAGCGGCCCACAAGAGACCCAGTACTTC.

The table lists this clonotype with a few counts. This chain connects TRBV6-5 to TRBJ2-2; D is perhaps TRBD1 or TRBD2 (5 bases each). CDR1 is MNHEY, CDR2 SVGAGI, per germline. This CDR3 comprises 18 residues. The germline V and J ends were trimmed by 2 bases and 3 bases, with 19 bases remaining between them. The CDR3 is CASSYLTMRGDDTGELFF. CDR3 DNA sequence: TGTGCCAGCAGTTACCTCACTATGAGGGGAGACGACACCGGGGAGCTGTTTTTT.

This clonotype has only a few counts. This chain uses TRBV6-2 or TRBV6-3 with TRBJ2-1; TRBD2 matches at 9 bases. The CDR3 length is 13 residues. V was clipped by 5 bases and J by 8 bases; unmatched bases: 4. Germline V gives CDR1 MNHEY, CDR2 SVGEGT. CDR3: CASSTGTSYEQFF. CDR3 bases: TGTGCCAGCAGTACCGGGACTAGCTATGAGCAGTTCTTC.